This TCR beta chain emerged from a study of regulatory T cells in long-lasting Graves disease (dated by TCRdb to 2020 to 2023). About the full investigation: In the newly diagnosed Graves' disease group, patients had been taking antithyroid drugs for less than 3 months. The study was registered as a clinical trial and conducted in China. Persistent Graves' disease patients were compared with newly diagnosed Graves' disease patients by peripheral blood TCR sequencing and RNA sequencing. A total of some 35 samples underwent TCR sequencing: approximately 13 from persistent and roughly 20 from newly diagnosed Graves' disease patients.

Study-wide conclusions, independent of this receptor: TRBV28, TRBJ1-2 and TRBJ2-5 were preferentially used in persistent disease, while TRBV20-1 and TRBJ2-1 were favored in newly diagnosed disease. The authors acknowledged the small sample size as a limitation that may reduce accuracy. Because the primary lesion, thyroid tissue, could not be accessed, the study looked at peripheral blood alone. Patients with persistent disease shared more public clonotypes (around 2,500) than newly diagnosed patients did (about 970). Lower TCR Shannon entropy and fewer highly expanded clones were observed in persistent Graves' disease patients than in newly diagnosed patients, which suggested clonal expansion. Sequencing and analysis were restricted to the TCR beta chain.

This clonotype was counted at least ten times. Its cognate antigen has yet to be identified. Base qualities are not at hand, and no much larger clone is one base apart. A distance of 11 bases separates the germline ends of V and J, which lose 0 bases and 6 bases respectively. From its cysteine to its phenylalanine, the CDR3 spans 14 amino acids. The sequence is cut down to CDR3 DNA, 42 bases in frame from base 1. Looking up the germline V gene (reference sequence) yields CDR1 DFQATT and CDR2 SNEGSKA. The sample's time point, from its label and the paper: newly diagnosed GD, antithyroid drugs for less than 3 months. RNA was extracted from PBMCs in TRIzol for both TCR sequencing and RNA sequencing. The diagnosis of Graves' disease followed American Thyroid Association guidelines. The patients came from an endocrinology department in Xi'an, China. From each patient, nine milliliters of peripheral blood was collected into an EDTA anticoagulant tube. Ficoll Paque Plus density gradient separation was used to isolate PBMCs, and no additional T cell sorting was done. An Agilent 2100 Bioanalyzer and agarose gel were used to assess RNA quality, and a NanoDrop 2000 was used to measure RNA concentration.

The method behind the library was multiplex PCR. The run used an Illumina HiSeq 4000. iRepertoire HTBI primers and Arm-PCR amplification of CDR3 regions were used to construct TCR beta libraries. PCR products were gel purified before sequencing. The paper's data handling went like this. Gene usage analysis of CDR3 amino acid clonotypes used the 55 to 80 TRBV and about 15 TRBJ segments found across samples. Filtered high-quality paired reads were merged into contigs using COPE and FqMerger. BLAST was used to align contigs to the IMGT TRBV, TRBD and TRBJ reference genes, and CDR3 was defined following IMGT. Any clonotype with a frequency above 0.1% was counted as a highly expanded clone. Shannon entropy served as the measure of repertoire diversity, while the Gini coefficient captured V-J evenness. A clonotype found in more than one individual was treated as public. The public reads were quality trimmed at Q25 with fastp and then assembled into clones with MiXCR by TCRdb, keeping productive beta chains. Identical CDR3 proteins give one entry, which carries the most common genes and DNA. TCRdb's processing, not the study's, gives the V and J calls here. The sample table lists 400,000 to 650,000 distinct CDR3 sequences, 15% to 20% of them with a count of one. The ten largest clones represent roughly 25% of the sample.

These data also formed part of another study, on T cells in Graves' hyperthyroidism and ophthalmopathy. As that second paper reports: Stable Graves' hyperthyroidism was defined as the absence of progression to ophthalmopathy over 18 months of follow-up. Hyperthyroidism patients were newly diagnosed, with disease duration under 2 months, and aged 18 to 65 years. The study excluded patients with uncontrolled infections, other autoimmune diseases, pregnancy or lactation. Diagnoses were established on the basis of clinical symptoms, serum thyroxine and TRAb, thyroid ultrasound, and orbital computed tomography. A first-round RT-PCR of the TCR CDR3 used the HTBI primer set with the Qiagen OneStep RT-PCR kit. Most expanded thyroid clonotypes (frequency above 0.001) were also found in blood, which suggests that blood repertoires may mirror thyroid immune responses. In cross-validation, a model built on a 13 V-J signature told ophthalmopathy apart from stable hyperthyroidism with 85% to 90% sensitivity and approximately 81% specificity, and in testing the same model reached 80%/75%. During validation, the model predicted progression to ophthalmopathy a median of around 6 months ahead of onset, with almost 71% sensitivity and 72.22% specificity. To identify TCR V-J signatures that set the groups apart, the researchers used a discovery cohort of 100 patients, made up of 40 to 45 with Graves' ophthalmopathy and about 55 with stable Graves' hyperthyroidism. An independent validation cohort of fewer than 20 hyperthyroidism patients and more than 15 patients who later progressed to ophthalmopathy tested prospective prediction of ophthalmopathy. For training and testing, the 100 patients in the discovery cohort were randomly divided in a 7:3 ratio. In about 6 Graves' hyperthyroidism patients, the study also compared T-cell repertoires from thyroid tissue with T-cell repertoires from blood. After sampling, hyperthyroidism patients received methimazole starting at 30 mg daily, and ophthalmopathy patients received high-dose intravenous methylprednisolone. The libraries were constructed in a second round of multiplex PCR and then size-selected and purified. Paired-end sequencing of the libraries was performed with 100 bp reads on an Illumina HiSeq2000. Raw data were processed with SOAPnuke, discarding reads with adapters, uncalled bases, mean Phred below 15, or no exact constant-primer or identifier match. High-quality paired reads were merged with COPE v1.2.5, and unique nucleotide sequences were defined as clonotypes. MiTCR v1.1 was used to align clonotypes to the IMGT TRBV, TRBD and TRBJ reference segments. The analysis included only V-J combinations with a frequency above 0.0001, which together covered around 99% of the repertoires. A TCS score was defined as the ratio between F50 (clonal expansion) and ExV (chaos), using BLOSUM62-based TCRdist between CDR3 peptides within each V-J. Welch's t-statistics and random forest reduced around 510 V-J features to roughly 13, which were used in a naive Bayes classifier (R e1071). Sample size was not statistically predetermined, and blinding of investigators to group allocation was not performed. The paper reports TCR Vbeta CDR3 sequencing of fewer than 150 peripheral blood samples: approximately 43 ophthalmopathy, some 80 hyperthyroidism and around 17 progressor patients.

The chain is made from TRBV20-1 and TRBJ2-2; no confident D gene assignment can be made. The input for sequencing was peripheral blood mononuclear cells (PBMCs), taken at new diagnosis, from a patient treated with antithyroid drugs. The TCR originated in a middle-aged woman with Graves disease. Donor details come from another sample of the same person, matched by shared clones. The CDR3 region has the sequence CSARDDSAPGELFF. The bases read TGCAGTGCTAGAGATGATTCGGCCCCCGGGGAGCTGTTTTTT.